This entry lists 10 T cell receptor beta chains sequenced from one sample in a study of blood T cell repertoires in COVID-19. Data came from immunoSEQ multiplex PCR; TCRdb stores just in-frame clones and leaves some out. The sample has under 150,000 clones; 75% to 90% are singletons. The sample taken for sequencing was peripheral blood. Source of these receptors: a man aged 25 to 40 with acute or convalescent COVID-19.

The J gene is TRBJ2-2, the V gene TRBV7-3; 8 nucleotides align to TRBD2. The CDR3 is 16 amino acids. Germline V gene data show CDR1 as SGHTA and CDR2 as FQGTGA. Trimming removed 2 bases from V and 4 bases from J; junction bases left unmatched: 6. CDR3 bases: TGTGCCAGCAGCTTACGGGGGGGCCTGACCACCGGGGAGCTGTTTTTT. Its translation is CASSLRGGLTTGELFF.

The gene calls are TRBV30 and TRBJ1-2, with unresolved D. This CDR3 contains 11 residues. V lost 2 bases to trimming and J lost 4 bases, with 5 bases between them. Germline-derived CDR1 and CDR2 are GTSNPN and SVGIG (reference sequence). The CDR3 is CAWSPSYGYTF. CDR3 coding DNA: TGTGCCTGGAGTCCCTCCTATGGCTACACCTTC.

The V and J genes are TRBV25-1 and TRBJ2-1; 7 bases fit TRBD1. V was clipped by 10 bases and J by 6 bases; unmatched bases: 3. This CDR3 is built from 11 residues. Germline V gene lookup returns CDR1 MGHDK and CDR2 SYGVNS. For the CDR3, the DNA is TGTGCCACCCGACAGGGCAATGAGCAGTTCTTC. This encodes CATRQGNEQFF.

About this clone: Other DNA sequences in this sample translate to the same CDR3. CDR3 protein: CASSFGDSNQPQHF. The CDR3 DNA reads TGTGCCAGCAGCTTCGGGGATAGCAATCAGCCCCAGCATTTT. The V gene is TRBV7-9, the J gene TRBJ1-5; no reliable D call. The CDR3 sequence is 14 residues long. The germline V gene has CDR1 SEHNR and CDR2 FQNEAQ (reference sequence). V gave up 3 bases and J gave up 0 bases, with 6 bases separating them.

Here the CDR3 reads CASSGWGRGKGGNQPQHF. CDR3 bases: TGTGCCAGTAGTGGTTGGGGCAGGGGTAAAGGCGGCAATCAGCCCCAGCATTTT. The chain joins TRBV19 to TRBJ1-5; tentatively, D is TRBD1 (6 bases). V lost 5 bases and J 2 bases, leaving 22 bases between the germline ends. CDR1 and CDR2 (germline): LNHDA, SQIVND (reference sequence). The CDR3 loop spans 18 amino acids.

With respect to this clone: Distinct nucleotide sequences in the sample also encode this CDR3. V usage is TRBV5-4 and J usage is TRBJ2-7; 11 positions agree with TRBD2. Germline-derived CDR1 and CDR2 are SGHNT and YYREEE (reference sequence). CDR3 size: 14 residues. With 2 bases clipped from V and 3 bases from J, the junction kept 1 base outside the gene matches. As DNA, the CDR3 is TGTGCCAGCAGCTTTGGGACTAGCGGCTACGAGCAGTACGTC. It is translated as CASSFGTSGYEQYV.

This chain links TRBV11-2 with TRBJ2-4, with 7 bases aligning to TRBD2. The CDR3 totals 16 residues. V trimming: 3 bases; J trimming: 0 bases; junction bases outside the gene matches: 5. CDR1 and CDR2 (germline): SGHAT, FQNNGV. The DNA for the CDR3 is TGTGCCAGCAGCTTTGGCGGGGGACTAGCCAAAAACATTCAGTACTTC. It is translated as CASSFGGGLAKNIQYF. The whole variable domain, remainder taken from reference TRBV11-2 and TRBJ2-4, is EAGVAQSPRYKIIEKRQSVAFWCNPISGHATLYWYQQILGQGPKLLIQFQNNGVVDDSQLPKDRFSAERLKGVDSTLKIQPAKLEDSAVYLCASSFGGGLAKNIQYFGAGTRLSVL.

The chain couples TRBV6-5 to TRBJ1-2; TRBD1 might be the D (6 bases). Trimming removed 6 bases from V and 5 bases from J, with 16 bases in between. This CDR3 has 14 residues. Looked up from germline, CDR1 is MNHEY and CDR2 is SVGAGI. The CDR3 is CASSVSGGMYGYTF. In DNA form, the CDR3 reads TGTGCCAGCAGCGTCTCGGGGGGCATGTATGGCTACACCTTC.

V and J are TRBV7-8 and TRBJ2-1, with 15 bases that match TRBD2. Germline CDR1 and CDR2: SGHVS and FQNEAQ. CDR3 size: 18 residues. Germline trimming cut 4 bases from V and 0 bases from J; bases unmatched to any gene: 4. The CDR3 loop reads CASSSGTSGGSSYNEQFF. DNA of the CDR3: TGTGCCAGCAGCTCCGGGACTAGCGGGGGGAGCTCCTACAATGAGCAGTTCTTC.

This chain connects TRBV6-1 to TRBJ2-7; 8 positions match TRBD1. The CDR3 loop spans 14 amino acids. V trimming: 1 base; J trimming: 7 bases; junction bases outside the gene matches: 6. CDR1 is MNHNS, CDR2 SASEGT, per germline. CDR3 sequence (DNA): TGTGCCAGCAGTGAAGTAGACAGGGGAAGGGAGCAGTACTTC. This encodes CASSEVDRGREQYF.